This T cell receptor beta chain was recovered during a study of cytomegalovirus exposure and HLA in healthy donors. TCRdb's table, derived via immunoSEQ multiplex PCR, lists solely in-frame clones and lacks some. In the table there are roughly 220,000 clones, just over 90% of which are singletons. Germline V CDR1 and CDR2: MNHEY, SMNVEV (reference sequence). CDR3 size: 15 residues. The trim removed 6 bases at V and 1 base at J, leaving 8 bases unmatched. The source is a woman aged 18-29 years in good health and CMV-seronegative. Sample: PBMCs. This chain connects TRBV27 to TRBJ1-1; 7 nucleotides match TRBD1. CDR3 DNA sequence: TGTGCCAGCAGAACAGGGGCCGCACCGAACACTGAAGCTTTCTTT. It yields the protein CASRTGAAPNTEAFF.